This TCR beta chain was captured in a study of T cell repertoires in cytomegalovirus infection. The wider study: The authors used CMV epitopes that were HLA-C-restricted (recently identified) and HLA-B-restricted (well studied). An indication of both CMV infection and matching HLA type came from public TCR beta signatures.

Regarding the study as a whole: The study found HLA-C-restricted CMV-specific TCR beta clonotypes dominating the ex vivo response. Cumulative frequency (of public TCR beta family members) identified carriers of CMV plus the relevant HLA.

As for this clonotype: Antigen: not known.

TCRdb reprocessed the reads via MiXCR and lists one record per CDR3 protein. Of about 310,000 distinct CDR3 sequences in the sample, 25% were seen once. This CDR3 spans 16 amino acids. From germline, CDR1 is MGHDK and CDR2 SYGVNS. The germline V and J ends were trimmed by 2 bases and 0 bases, with 11 bases remaining between them. The clonotype was recovered from a human donor in good health (CMV status not recorded). Some clones in this sample may be carry-over from other donors' samples. The chain combines TRBV25-1 with TRBJ2-4; no clear D gene. The material sequenced was cultured PBMCs, taken from culture after CMV antigen stimulation. DNA for the CDR3: TGTGCCAGCAGTGAACATTGCGCCCCAGCCAAAAACATTCAGTACTTC. Protein sequence: CASSEHCAPAKNIQYF.